This is a list of T cell receptor beta chains from one sample in a study of shared clonotypes between healthy human individuals. Clones were read by immunoSEQ multiplex PCR, and TCRdb kept only the in-frame ones, dropping some. The sample holds hundreds of thousands of clones, 97% seen once. The sequenced sample consisted of naive CD4+ T cells sorted from blood. The origin of the receptors is a woman in her twenties or thirties in good health. Both conserved end residues are trimmed from each CDR3. A D gene is named only where the DNA matches it firmly. Not all rows give a size; the values are once, few, many and, for expanded clones, a class.

TRBJ2-1 NA NA TRBV9 ASSVRRDYNEQF
TRBJ1-2 TRBD1 NA TRBV6-6 ASSYWTGEINYGYT
TRBJ2-7 NA NA TRBV5-1 ASSFAGQPYEQY
TRBJ2-2 TRBD2 NA TRBV28 ARSALPGTSGTTNTGELF
TRBJ1-4 TRBD1 NA TRBV9 ASSVRTGHINEKLF
TRBJ2-3 TRBD2 NA TRBV18 ASSRSGGWGTQY
TRBJ1-1 NA NA TRBV27 ASTQKTGNTEAF
TRBJ2-3 NA NA TRBV5-1 ASSFPTPRRGSTDTQY
TRBJ2-3 NA once TRBV4-1 ASSQDHLRGRQTDTQY
TRBJ2-1 TRBD2 NA TRBV30 AWSVNPLAGAEQF
TRBJ1-2 TRBD1 NA TRBV2 ASSEGDRATYGYT
TRBJ2-2 NA once TRBV27 ASRDPSTGGELF
TRBJ2-7 TRBD2 NA TRBV2 ASSPREGSGGQY
TRBJ2-1 NA NA TRBV7-2 ASSLRVDRKYNEQF